This TCR beta chain came from a study of blood T cell repertoires in COVID-19. As for the study in general: PBMCs, B-cell-depleted T cells, or T cells provided the cDNA or gDNA that made up the material.

Authors' analysis steps: Amplification of reference gene primers was used by the study to estimate nucleated cell counts. Clones were read by immunoSEQ multiplex PCR, and TCRdb kept only the in-frame ones, dropping some. That table furnishes V, J and clone size, whereas the DNA furnished D and trimming. The table has more than 95,000 clones, more than 70% seen once. Looked up from germline, CDR1 is SQVTM and CDR2 is ANQGSEA. CDR3 length: 16 residues. Unmatched junction bases numbered 10, after V lost 0 bases and J lost 6 bases. This clone came up once. The chain couples TRBV29-1 to TRBJ2-1, with 8 bases aligning to TRBD1. This sequence originates from a woman aged 55-69 years in a cohort sampled during active or convalescent COVID-19. The sequencing input was peripheral blood. The CDR3, as DNA: TGCAGCGTTGAAGATCAGGGGCAGGGGGCGAGCAATGAGCAGTTCTTC. This gives the protein CSVEDQGQGASNEQFF.